This T cell receptor (beta chain) was found in a study of blood T cell repertoires in COVID-19. About the research overall: Collection of acute and convalescent COVID-19 samples took place in the United States, Italy and Spain. From T cells, B-cell-depleted T cells, or PBMCs came the material, which was cDNA or gDNA.

CDR3 size: 15 residues. From germline, CDR1 is LGHNA and CDR2 YSLEER. J lost 3 bases, V lost 1 base, and 3 bases had no gene match. In the source study's methods: Amplification of reference gene primers provided the estimated nucleated cell counts. Clones were sequenced by immunoSEQ multiplex PCR, and TCRdb holds only the in-frame ones, with some missing. V and J calls and clone size are copied from that table; D and trimming were computed from the DNA. This sample has about 380,000 clones; around 90% occur once, and the top ten carry 1% to 1.5%. This sequence was found in a man in his forties or fifties with acute or convalescent COVID-19. The material sequenced was peripheral blood. This sequence joins TRBV4-3 and TRBJ2-7; the match to TRBD2 covers 10 bases. CDR3 DNA: TGCGCCAGCAGCCAAGTCGGACTAGCGGTCTACGAGCAGTACTTC. Amino acids: CASSQVGLAVYEQYF.